What follows are 5 T cell receptor beta chains derived from one specimen sequenced in a study of blood T cell repertoires in COVID-19. The protocol was immunoSEQ multiplex PCR, while the TCRdb copy is restricted to in-frame clones and leaves out a portion. The data hold roughly 120,000 clones, with roughly 85% observed a single time. Sequencing input: peripheral blood. These TCRs come from a man between 35 and 55 years old with acute or convalescent COVID-19.

This chain joins TRBV2 and TRBJ2-3; tentative D call: TRBD2 (6 bases). V gave up 6 bases and J gave up 0 bases, with 16 bases separating them. This CDR3 has 16 amino acids. Germline V gene sequence: CDR1 SNHLY, CDR2 FYNNEI. The CDR3 region is CASSELALYSTDTQYF. As DNA, the CDR3 is TGTGCCAGCAGCGAACTAGCTCTATACAGCACAGATACGCAGTATTTT.

The gene calls are TRBV6-2 or TRBV6-3 and TRBJ1-1, with D unresolved. The V gene lost 4 bases and the J gene lost 6 bases, with 12 bases spanning the gap. The CDR3 covers 13 residues. In germline, CDR1 is MNHEY, CDR2 SVGEGT. The CDR3 here is CASSFQVFAEAFF. The DNA of the CDR3 is TGTGCCAGCAGTTTCCAGGTATTTGCTGAAGCTTTCTTT.

The chain is built from TRBV2 and TRBJ1-5; TRBD1 agrees at 9 bases. The germline V gene encodes CDR1 SNHLY and CDR2 FYNNEI. J lost 2 bases, V lost 8 bases, and 4 bases had no gene match. This CDR3 spans 14 amino acids. The CDR3 loop reads CASFRDRGNQPQHF. The CDR3 DNA is TGTGCCAGCTTCCGGGACAGGGGCAATCAGCCCCAGCATTTT.

The chain employs TRBV7-2 and TRBJ2-7, with TRBD1 matching over 7 bases. The CDR3 covers 15 residues. The V and J ends lost 2 bases and 7 bases, in that order; junction bases with no gene match: 11. The germline V gene has CDR1 SGHTA and CDR2 FQGNSA. CDR3 in DNA: TGTGCCAGCAGCTTAAGTAAAAAGGGGGCAAGAGAGCAGTACTTC. Translating it yields CASSLSKKGAREQYF.

The rearrangement joins TRBV7-8 to TRBJ2-2; a weak D match, TRBD2 (7 bases). There are 15 residues in the CDR3. The V gene lost 1 base and the J gene lost 7 bases, with 13 bases spanning the gap. CDR1 and CDR2 (germline): SGHVS, FQNEAQ. The CDR3 spells CASSLERGGGGELFF. CDR3 nucleotides: TGTGCCAGCAGCTTAGAAAGGGGGGGCGGCGGGGAGCTGTTTTTT. The whole variable domain, filled in from reference TRBV7-8 and TRBJ2-2, reads GAGVSQSPRYKVAKRGQDVALRCDPISGHVSLFWYQQALGQGPEFLTYFQNEAQLDKSGLPSDRFFAERPEGSVSTLKIQRTQQEDSAVYLCASSLERGGGGELFFGEGSRLTVL.